These 31 T cell receptor beta chains were all obtained from the same sample, sequenced in a study of T-cell memory formation after mild COVID-19. MiXCR, run by TCRdb on the 5' RACE reads, gives a single entry per CDR3 protein. The sample yields roughly 300,000 distinct CDR3 sequences, over 7% seen once. Sequenced sample: PBMCs or a T cell subset sorted from them (not recorded which). These receptors all stem from a man aged 18 to 35 who had mild COVID-19 (a few samples of this study predate the infection). Cell type and time point are not known.

This clonotype was detected only a few times. The chain recombines TRBV5-1 with TRBJ2-5, with D perhaps assigned TRBD1 or TRBD2 (5 bases each). This CDR3 has 15 residues. V was trimmed by 4 bases and J by 3 bases, leaving 16 bases between them. Germline-derived CDR1 and CDR2 are SGHRS and YFSETQ. The CDR3 reads CASSRNWGSEETQYF. Here the CDR3 DNA reads TGCGCCAGCAGCCGAAATTGGGGGTCAGAAGAGACCCAGTACTTC.

This clonotype was detected a few times. The J gene is TRBJ1-1, the V gene TRBV6-2 or TRBV6-3; unclear D gene. The CDR3 consists of 14 residues. The V end lost 6 bases, the J end lost 2 bases, and 13 bases lay between the germline ends. Germline V gene sequence: CDR1 MNHEY, CDR2 SVGEGT. CDR3 nucleotides: TGTGCCAGCAGACTAGCGGGCCCAAACACTGAAGCTTTCTTT. This sequence encodes CASRLAGPNTEAFF.

This clonotype was seen more than once but under ten times. The chain couples TRBV10-3 to TRBJ2-5; D is undetermined. The germline gives CDR1 ENHRY, CDR2 SYGVKD. Trimming left V 2 bases short and J 4 bases short, with 8 bases between. The CDR3 length is 13 residues. CDR3 DNA sequence: TGTGCCATCAGTGAGGGACCCCCAGAGACCCAGTACTTC. Translating it yields CAISEGPPETQYF.

This clonotype was counted many times. This chain links TRBV27 with TRBJ2-7; TRBD1 matches at 8 bases. CDR3 length: 13 residues. Trimming cost V 4 bases and J 2 bases; bases outside gene matches: 1. The germline gives CDR1 MNHEY, CDR2 SMNVEV (reference sequence). CDR3 region: CASSSTGAYEQYF. As DNA, the CDR3 is TGTGCCAGCAGTTCGACAGGGGCCTACGAGCAGTACTTC.

This clonotype was seen a handful of times. The chain carries TRBV25-1 and TRBJ2-3; 7 bases map to TRBD2. Trimming took 3 bases from V and 2 from J; bases not matched to a gene: 8. The CDR3 totals 16 residues. Germline V gene sequence: CDR1 MGHDK, CDR2 SYGVNS. CDR3 in amino acids: CASSEDWTSHTDTQYF. The DNA for the CDR3 is TGTGCCAGCAGTGAGGACTGGACTAGTCACACAGATACGCAGTATTTT.

V is TRBV5-1 and J is TRBJ2-2; D ambiguous. V was pared by 0 bases and J by 2 bases, with 5 bases between. The CDR3 has 14 residues. Germline CDR1 is SGHRS and CDR2 is YFSETQ. CDR3 nucleotide sequence: TGCGCCAGCAGCTTGGTGGCTAACACCGGGGAGCTGTTTTTT. Translated: CASSLVANTGELFF.

This clonotype showed up many times. The chain has TRBV7-2 and TRBJ2-3; D is unresolved. Germline V lookup: CDR1 SGHTA, CDR2 FQGNSA. V gave up 1 base and J gave up 9 bases, with 5 bases separating them. The CDR3 spans 11 residues. The CDR3 is CASSLVTTQYF. The CDR3 DNA sequence: TGTGCCAGCAGCTTAGTGACGACGCAGTATTTT. The variable domain in full, completed from reference TRBV7-2 and TRBJ2-3, reads GAGVSQSPSNKVTEKGKDVELRCDPISGHTALYWYRQSLGQGLEFLIYFQGNSAPDKSGLPSDRFSAERTGGSVSTLTIQRTQQEDSAVYLCASSLVTTQYFGPGTRLTVL.

This clonotype was recorded many times. The chain couples TRBV7-2 to TRBJ2-1, with D perhaps TRBD1 (5 bases). Germline V CDR1 and CDR2: SGHTA, FQGNSA. The ends were cut back, 5 bases at V and 0 bases at J, with 11 bases in the middle. The CDR3 has 15 amino acids. The CDR3 here is CASSADSNSYNEQFF. CDR3 DNA sequence: TGTGCCAGCAGCGCAGACAGCAACTCCTACAATGAGCAGTTCTTC.

This clonotype was seen repeatedly, ten times or more. This chain uses TRBV15 with TRBJ2-1; D call uncertain. The CDR3 spans 14 residues. With 0 bases removed from V and 7 bases from J, the gap between germline ends came to 10 bases. The germline gives CDR1 LNHNV, CDR2 YYDKDF (reference sequence). The CDR3 sequence is CATSRDSVGNEQFF. Here the CDR3 DNA reads TGTGCCACCAGCAGAGACTCCGTGGGAAATGAGCAGTTCTTC.

This clonotype was seen only a few times. V and J are TRBV29-1 and TRBJ2-1; D is perhaps TRBD1 or TRBD2 (6 bases each). Per germline, CDR1 SQVTM and CDR2 ANQGSEA. CDR3 length: 14 residues. Trimming shortened V by 5 bases and J by 4 bases, and 15 bases separated the two germline ends. CDR3 protein: CSVTGALQYNEQFF. The CDR3, as DNA: TGCAGCGTTACGGGGGCCTTACAATACAATGAGCAGTTCTTC.

In this sample, this clonotype turned up many times. The chain combines TRBV5-1 with TRBJ2-3; D is tentatively TRBD1 or TRBD2 (7 bases each). The CDR3 has 16 residues. Per germline, CDR1 SGHRS and CDR2 YFSETQ. The ends were cut back, 0 bases at V and 4 bases at J, with 15 bases in the middle. The CDR3 is CASSLAARGGADTQYF. The DNA for the CDR3 is TGCGCCAGCAGCTTGGCGGCCAGGGGGGGCGCAGATACGCAGTATTTT.

This clonotype has more than one count but fewer than ten. The chain recombines TRBV5-1 with TRBJ2-5; D may be TRBD1 or TRBD2 (5 bases each). The CDR3 sequence is 16 residues long. Trimming left V 1 base short and J 1 base short, with 14 bases between. Germline V gene data show CDR1 as SGHRS and CDR2 as YFSETQ. The CDR3 region has the DNA TGCGCCAGCAGCTTGAGCGTAGGGACCAGCCAAGAGACCCAGTACTTC. This sequence encodes CASSLSVGTSQETQYF.

There are many counts of this clonotype. The chain combines TRBV20-1 with TRBJ2-7; a possible D gene is TRBD1 (6 bases). CDR1 DFQATT and CDR2 SNEGSKA come from the germline V gene (reference sequence). The CDR3 has 15 amino acids. The V and J ends lost 6 bases and 3 bases respectively, with 21 bases between them. The CDR3 here is CSAQAEHGQSYEQYF. Written as DNA, the CDR3 is TGCAGTGCACAGGCCGAGCACGGACAGAGCTACGAGCAGTACTTC.

This clonotype was observed at least ten times. V is TRBV5-1 and J is TRBJ2-1; D ambiguous. CDR1 and CDR2 (germline): SGHRS, YFSETQ. The CDR3 sequence is 12 residues long. V was clipped by 2 bases and J by 6 bases, with 6 bases between them. The CDR3, as DNA: TGCGCCAGCAGCTTTAGTGGCAATGAGCAGTTCTTC. Translating it yields CASSFSGNEQFF.

The rearrangement joins TRBV7-2 to TRBJ2-3; D is ambiguous. The germline gives CDR1 SGHTA, CDR2 FQGNSA. V lost 3 bases and J lost 0, with 13 bases in between. The CDR3 is made up of 16 amino acids. CDR3: CASSFNSGSSTDTQYF. The CDR3 DNA sequence: TGTGCCAGCAGCTTCAATTCCGGGTCTAGCACAGATACGCAGTATTTT. The full variable domain, its missing parts supplied by reference TRBV7-2 and TRBJ2-3, is GAGVSQSPSNKVTEKGKDVELRCDPISGHTALYWYRQSLGQGLEFLIYFQGNSAPDKSGLPSDRFSAERTGGSVSTLTIQRTQQEDSAVYLCASSFNSGSSTDTQYFGPGTRLTVL.

The rearrangement uses TRBV11-2 and TRBJ1-2; the D gene is possibly TRBD1 (5 bases). Germline lookup yields CDR1 SGHAT and CDR2 FQNNGV. The CDR3 is 12 amino acids. V shed 5 bases and J shed 5 bases, with 9 bases lying between them. The CDR3 here is CASSHGAYGYTF. Written as DNA, the CDR3 is TGTGCCAGCAGCCACGGGGCTTATGGCTACACCTTC.

This chain connects TRBV19 to TRBJ2-3, with a possible D match to TRBD1 (6 bases). Germline V gene sequence: CDR1 LNHDA, CDR2 SQIVND (reference sequence). V was trimmed by 9 bases and J by 2 bases, leaving 15 bases between them. The CDR3 is made up of 14 amino acids. CDR3 sequence (DNA): TGTGCCAGCCGACAGGAGCACGCCACAGATACGCAGTATTTT. This gives the protein CASRQEHATDTQYF.

This clonotype came up many times. This chain joins TRBV7-6 and TRBJ2-1; possibly TRBD1 for D (5 bases). This CDR3 region has 17 residues. The V gene lost 4 bases and the J gene lost 0 bases, with 16 bases spanning the gap. Germline-derived CDR1 and CDR2 are SGHVS and FNYEAQ. The CDR3 DNA reads as TGTGCCAGCAGCTCCGCCCATCTTGACAGCTCCTACAATGAGCAGTTCTTC. This sequence encodes CASSSAHLDSSYNEQFF.

The chain is built from TRBV19 and TRBJ1-2, with 9 bases that match TRBD1. There are 14 residues in the CDR3. The V gene end was trimmed by 7 bases and the J gene end by 1 base; junction bases not matched to a gene: 4. Germline-derived CDR1 and CDR2 are LNHDA and SQIVND (reference sequence). The CDR3 protein is CASTGDRVNYGYTF. The CDR3 DNA reads as TGTGCCAGTACCGGGGACAGGGTTAACTATGGCTACACCTTC.

The genes are TRBV7-7 and TRBJ2-1, with D possibly TRBD2 on 6 matching bases. CDR1 and CDR2 from the germline V gene are SSHAT and FNYEAQ (reference sequence). Trimming took 5 bases from V and 2 from J, leaving 19 bases between them. CDR3 length equals 17 residues. This chain's CDR3 is CASSPRSGTETYNEQFF. CDR3 DNA: TGTGCCAGCAGCCCACGATCCGGGACTGAAACCTACAATGAGCAGTTCTTC. Full variable domain (remainder filled in from reference TRBV7-7 and TRBJ2-1): GAGVSQSPRYKVTKRGQDVTLRCDPISSHATLYWYQQALGQGPEFLTYFNYEAQPDKSGLPSDRFSAERPEGSISTLTIQRTEQRDSAMYRCASSPRSGTETYNEQFFGPGTRLTVL.

This clonotype was seen many times. DNA of the CDR3: TGCGCCAGCAGCATCTTATCCAGGGGAGACACTGAAGCTTTCTTT. Translating it yields CASSILSRGDTEAFF. The chain links TRBV5-1 to TRBJ1-1; perhaps TRBD1 as D (6 bases). Trimming shortened V by 4 bases and J by 3 bases, and 16 bases separated the two germline ends. The CDR3 loop spans 15 amino acids. CDR1 and CDR2 (germline): SGHRS, YFSETQ.

This clonotype was detected ten times or more. The rearrangement uses TRBV12-3 or TRBV12-4 and TRBJ1-1; 9 bases are a match to TRBD1. The CDR3 is 15 residues long. V was clipped by 5 bases and J by 4 bases; unmatched bases: 8. The CDR3 bases are TGTGCCAGCAGTCGTCGACAGGGGGAAGGCACTGAAGCTTTCTTT. The encoded protein is CASSRRQGEGTEAFF.

In this sample, this clonotype turned up a few times. The genes are TRBV20-1 and TRBJ1-3, with TRBD1 matching over 7 bases. CDR1 and CDR2 (germline): DFQATT, SNEGSKA (reference sequence). Trimming removed 5 bases from V and 4 bases from J; junction bases left unmatched: 8. The CDR3 runs to 14 residues. The CDR3 coding sequence is TGCAGTGCTCCGGACAGGAAAGGAGGAAACACCATATATTTT. Protein sequence: CSAPDRKGGNTIYF.

This clonotype was recorded at least ten times. This chain links TRBV7-9 with TRBJ1-4; unclear D gene. With 8 bases removed from V and 7 bases from J, the gap between germline ends came to 5 bases. Looked up from germline, CDR1 is SEHNR and CDR2 is FQNEAQ (reference sequence). The CDR3 is 10 residues long. CDR3 nucleotides: TGTGCCAGCGAGGGTGAAAAACTGTTTTTT. It yields the protein CASEGEKLFF.

This clonotype was counted many times. The chain employs TRBV5-1 and TRBJ2-5; D perhaps matches TRBD1 (6 bases). Germline CDR1 reads SGHRS; CDR2 reads YFSETQ. Trimming cost V 4 bases and J 3 bases, with 19 bases left between them. The CDR3 sequence is 16 residues long. The CDR3 coding sequence is TGCGCCAGCAGCCCTCTCCCAGGGGACGGCGAAGAGACCCAGTACTTC. It is translated as CASSPLPGDGEETQYF.

The chain recombines TRBV7-9 with TRBJ1-1; D not resolved. The germline V gene encodes CDR1 SEHNR and CDR2 FQNEAQ (reference sequence). Trimming took off 5 bases at V and 1 base at J, with 8 bases between the two ends. This CDR3 comprises 13 residues. CDR3: CASSEYQNTEAFF. The CDR3 nucleotides read TGTGCCAGCAGCGAATATCAGAACACTGAAGCTTTCTTT.

The sample holds a few counts of this clonotype. This chain uses TRBV2 with TRBJ1-6; D is uncertain. CDR1 SNHLY and CDR2 FYNNEI come from the germline V gene. V lost 5 bases, J lost 11 bases, and 7 bases lay in between. The CDR3 sequence is 11 residues long. As DNA, the CDR3 is TGTGCCAGCAGTTCCGCAGCACCCCTCCACTTT. Its protein is CASSSAAPLHF.

Ten or more counts support this clonotype. V and J are TRBV7-2 and TRBJ2-3; possible D gene TRBD2, 5 bases. Looked up from germline, CDR1 is SGHTA and CDR2 is FQGNSA. CDR3 length: 15 amino acids. The V and J ends lost 7 bases and 2 bases respectively, with 16 bases between them. CDR3 DNA: TGTGCCAGCATCAAAATGGCGGGTTTCACAGATACGCAGTATTTT. This sequence encodes CASIKMAGFTDTQYF. The complete variable domain, with remaining parts taken from reference TRBV7-2 and TRBJ2-3, reads GAGVSQSPSNKVTEKGKDVELRCDPISGHTALYWYRQSLGQGLEFLIYFQGNSAPDKSGLPSDRFSAERTGGSVSTLTIQRTQQEDSAVYLCASIKMAGFTDTQYFGPGTRLTVL.

At least ten counts were recorded for this clonotype. V is TRBV6-4 and J is TRBJ2-3; D is unresolved. The CDR3 has 13 residues. Germline lookup yields CDR1 MRHNA and CDR2 SNTAGT. The V end was cut by 5 bases, the J end by 3 bases, with 9 bases between. The CDR3 sequence: CASSQRDTDTQYF. CDR3 sequence (DNA): TGTGCCAGCAGTCAAAGGGATACAGATACGCAGTATTTT.

The chain combines TRBV9 with TRBJ2-3; TRBD2 agrees at 8 bases. Per germline, CDR1 SGDLS and CDR2 YYNGEE. The V gene end was trimmed by 3 bases and the J gene end by 1 base; junction bases not matched to a gene: 7. The CDR3 runs to 16 residues. CDR3 nucleotides: TGTGCCAGCAGCGCGGGGGGGGATAGGCGCACAGATACGCAGTATTTT. Translating it yields CASSAGGDRRTDTQYF.

This clonotype was recorded a few times. V gene TRBV4-1 combines with J gene TRBJ1-5, with a possible D match to TRBD1 (5 bases). The CDR3 is made up of 15 amino acids. Germline assignment: CDR1 MGHRA and CDR2 YSYEKL. Trimming cost V 3 bases and J 3 bases, with 12 bases left between them. The CDR3 nucleotides read TGCGCCAGCAGCCACGGGACGGCAGCCAATCAGCCCCAGCATTTT. Translation: CASSHGTAANQPQHF.